The source of this T cell receptor (beta chain) is a study of cytomegalovirus exposure and HLA in healthy donors. Study observations and caveats: Generally TCR sequences proved uncommon, though certain public TCRs appeared in numerous donors.

The CDR3 loop spans 17 amino acids. CDR1 and CDR2 from the germline V gene are SGHNT and YYREEE (reference sequence). J lost 1 base, V lost 5 bases, and 8 bases had no gene match. With respect to this clone: The target antigen is unknown.

This PCR relied on a set of 60 Vbeta primers and 13 Jbeta primers. TCRdb's table, derived via immunoSEQ multiplex PCR, lists solely in-frame clones and lacks some. Of around 300,000 clones in the sample, roughly 86% were seen once. J is TRBJ2-2 and V is TRBV5-4; 10 bases align to TRBD2. This TCR was recovered from a woman in her 40s in good health and CMV-seropositive. The specimen sequenced was PBMCs. The CDR3 nucleotides read TGTGCCAGCAGTTCCGTAGCGGGAGGTAGGAACACCGGGGAGCTGTTTTTT. This sequence encodes CASSSVAGGRNTGELFF. Full variable domain (outside the CDR3, taken from reference TRBV5-4 and TRBJ2-2): ETGVTQSPTHLIKTRGQQVTLRCSSQSGHNTVSWYQQALGQGPQFIFQYYREEENGRGNFPPRFSGLQFPNYSSELNVNALELDDSALYLCASSSVAGGRNTGELFFGEGSRLTVL.